This T cell receptor beta chain was profiled in a study of blood T cell repertoires in COVID-19. The assay was immunoSEQ multiplex PCR, and TCRdb's table has in-frame clones only and misses some. The sample lists about 180,000 clones, approximately 86% occurring once. This CDR3 is built from 15 residues. V was clipped by 3 bases and J by 0 bases, with 12 bases between them. Per the germline V gene, CDR1 is SGHNT and CDR2 is YENEEA. This sequence was found in a woman aged 45-65 years with acute or convalescent COVID-19. This chain joins TRBV11-3 and TRBJ2-7; D is perhaps TRBD2 (5 bases). The sequenced material came from peripheral blood. The CDR3 sequence: CASSFGGLTSYEQYF. CDR3 nucleotide sequence: TGTGCCAGCAGCTTCGGCGGGCTCACCTCCTACGAGCAGTACTTC.